A single sample is the source of the 24 T cell receptor beta chains below, sequenced in a study of T-cell reconstitution after alpha-beta-depleted transplantation in children. The TCRbeta library was prepared with unique molecular identifiers. TCRdb called the PCR reads again in MiXCR, with one record for every CDR3 protein. Among around 450,000 distinct CDR3 sequences, roughly a tenth were seen once, and the ten largest hold roughly 2%. The sample in question was PBMCs, obtained before TCRalphabeta/CD19-depleted stem cell transplant. The receptors stem from a child aged 2-15 years with inherited bone marrow failure, due to receive a stem cell transplant.

This clonotype was seen repeatedly, ten times or more. J is TRBJ2-1 and V is TRBV25-1; no reliable D call. Germline values: CDR1 MGHDK, CDR2 SYGVNS. V lost 4 bases and J 3 bases, leaving 10 bases between the germline ends. The CDR3 sequence is 14 residues long. The DNA for the CDR3 is TGTGCCAGCAGTGCCCGGCCAGACTACAATGAGCAGTTCTTC. Translated, it gives CASSARPDYNEQFF.

This chain connects TRBV5-4 to TRBJ2-1, with D perhaps TRBD2 (6 bases). Germline V CDR1 and CDR2: SGHNT, YYREEE (reference sequence). V was shortened by 3 bases and J by 5 bases, with 18 bases between the two germline ends. The CDR3 extends over 16 amino acids. CDR3 in DNA: TGTGCCAGCAGCTCAGTTTGGAGGGAGGAGCACAATGAGCAGTTCTTC. Its translation is CASSSVWREEHNEQFF.

This clonotype was found many times. The chain is built from TRBV4-3 and TRBJ1-6; D unclear. This CDR3 is 15 amino acids long. The germline V gene has CDR1 LGHNA and CDR2 YSLEER. The ends were cut back, 6 bases at V and 7 bases at J, with 16 bases in the middle. The CDR3 reads CASSPYNSPNSPLHF. DNA for the CDR3: TGCGCCAGCAGTCCATACAACTCCCCGAATTCACCCCTCCACTTT.

This clonotype was seen many times. The chain links TRBV27 to TRBJ1-5; perhaps TRBD1 as D (6 bases). Germline V CDR1 and CDR2: MNHEY, SMNVEV (reference sequence). Trimming left V 6 bases short and J 4 bases short, with 16 bases between. This CDR3 is built from 15 residues. The CDR3 is CASSLGRGQNQPQHF. CDR3 DNA: TGTGCCAGCAGCTTGGGGAGGGGACAAAATCAGCCCCAGCATTTT.

There are many counts of this clonotype. The DNA of the CDR3 is TGCAGCGGCTCTAGCGGGAGGGCAAGCACCGGGGAGCTGTTTTTT. It encodes CSGSSGRASTGELFF. V usage is TRBV29-1 and J usage is TRBJ2-2; 12 bases agree with TRBD2. Trimming took 7 bases from V and 4 from J; bases not matched to a gene: 7. Looked up from germline, CDR1 is SQVTM and CDR2 is ANQGSEA. The length of the CDR3 is 15 residues.

Details on this clonotype: A read error may be the cause here, since a much bigger clone is one base away. The CDR3 region has the DNA TGCGCCAGCAGCCGACAATGCGCCGGGGAGCTGTTTTTT. Its translation: CASSRQCAGELFF. This chain links TRBV4-1 with TRBJ2-2; D unresolved. The CDR3 is 13 amino acids. CDR1 and CDR2 (germline): MGHRA, YSYEKL. The V end was cut by 4 bases, the J end by 6 bases, with 9 bases between.

This clonotype was seen many times. The gene calls are TRBV10-3 and TRBJ2-7; D unresolved. The CDR3 loop spans 12 amino acids. The germline V gene encodes CDR1 ENHRY and CDR2 SYGVKD. V was pared by 2 bases and J by 4 bases, with 6 bases between. The CDR3 region has the DNA TGTGCCATCAGTGAGGGTGGATACGAGCAGTACTTC. Its protein is CAISEGGYEQYF.

The table lists this clonotype with many counts. The rearrangement uses TRBV7-9 and TRBJ2-3; 10 bases fit TRBD2. From germline, CDR1 is SEHNR and CDR2 FQNEAQ (reference sequence). The ends lost 5 bases at V and 2 bases at J; junction bases unmatched: 7. This CDR3 region has 16 residues. CDR3 sequence reads: CASSQRLAGITDTQYF. The DNA for the CDR3 is TGTGCCAGCAGCCAAAGACTAGCGGGCATCACAGATACGCAGTATTTT. The complete variable domain, with remaining parts taken from reference TRBV7-9 and TRBJ2-3, reads DTGVSQNPRHKITKRGQNVTFRCDPISEHNRLYWYRQTLGQGPEFLTYFQNEAQLEKSRLLSDRFSAERPKGSFSTLEIQRTEQGDSAMYLCASSQRLAGITDTQYFGPGTRLTVL.

This clonotype has at least ten counts. The chain recombines TRBV4-2 with TRBJ2-7, with a possible D match to TRBD2 (5 bases). The V end lost 0 bases, the J end lost 7 bases, and 25 bases lay between the germline ends. CDR3 length: 18 amino acids. Germline loops: CDR1 LGHNA, CDR2 YNFKEQ. In DNA, the CDR3 is TGTGCCAGCAGCCAAGAACGGCGGCGGGTGGCCTCCTTTGATGAGCAGTACTTC. Its protein is CASSQERRRVASFDEQYF.

This clonotype appeared many times. The rearrangement links TRBV4-1 to TRBJ2-1; no firm D call. Germline V gives CDR1 MGHRA, CDR2 YSYEKL. The ends were cut back, 4 bases at V and 6 bases at J, with 16 bases in the middle. This CDR3 is built from 15 residues. The CDR3: CASSPRRVTSNEQFF. In DNA form, the CDR3 reads TGCGCCAGCAGCCCAAGACGAGTGACCTCCAATGAGCAGTTCTTC.

This clonotype has a count of ten or more. The chain uses TRBV20-1 and TRBJ2-7; a possible D gene is TRBD2 (5 bases). The CDR3 loop spans 12 amino acids. CDR1 is DFQATT and CDR2 is SNEGSKA in the germline V gene (reference sequence). Trimming left V 3 bases short and J 5 bases short, with 11 bases between. Here the CDR3 DNA reads TGCAGTGCTAGGGTCCTAGCCCACGAGCAGTACTTC. Its protein product is CSARVLAHEQYF.

The chain recombines TRBV20-1 with TRBJ2-7; 7 positions match TRBD2. The junction had 8 bases not matched to a gene; V was cut back by 1 base and J by 5 bases. The germline V gene has CDR1 DFQATT and CDR2 SNEGSKA (reference sequence). The length of the CDR3 is 14 residues. The CDR3 here is CSARVGLADHEQYF. DNA of the CDR3: TGCAGTGCTAGAGTGGGGCTAGCGGACCACGAGCAGTACTTC.

Ten or more counts support this clonotype. The chain has TRBV12-3 or TRBV12-4 and TRBJ2-7; TRBD2 agrees at 7 bases. J lost 0 bases, V lost 2 bases, and 1 base had no gene match. The CDR3 loop spans 14 amino acids. CDR3 sequence: CASSLLADSYEQYF. The DNA for the CDR3 is TGTGCCAGCAGTTTACTAGCGGACTCCTACGAGCAGTACTTC.

Many counts were recorded for this clonotype. This rearrangement joins TRBV7-9 to TRBJ2-1; no clear D. The CDR3 is made up of 16 amino acids. Germline CDR1 and CDR2: SEHNR and FQNEAQ (reference sequence). V was trimmed by 2 bases and J by 0 bases, leaving 11 bases between them. CDR3 in amino acids: CASSLRRSVSYNEQFF. CDR3 bases: TGTGCCAGCAGCTTACGGCGTTCCGTCTCCTACAATGAGCAGTTCTTC.

The rearrangement uses TRBV30 and TRBJ1-5; D gene ambiguous. Trimming stripped 1 base from V and 3 bases from J, with 10 bases between. CDR3 length: 14 amino acids. The germline gives CDR1 GTSNPN, CDR2 SVGIG (reference sequence). CDR3 region: CAWSETTSNQPQHF. CDR3 DNA: TGTGCCTGGAGTGAGACAACGTCCAATCAGCCCCAGCATTTT.

The V call is TRBV2, the J call TRBJ2-1; no firm D call. CDR1 is SNHLY and CDR2 is FYNNEI in the germline V gene. The CDR3 is 15 residues long. The V gene lost 0 bases and the J gene lost 4 bases, with 10 bases spanning the gap. Here the CDR3 reads CASSEASGTYNEQFF. DNA of the CDR3: TGTGCCAGCAGTGAAGCCTCCGGTACTTACAATGAGCAGTTCTTC.

This clonotype was picked up many times. V is TRBV7-9 and J is TRBJ2-3; D possibly corresponds to TRBD1 (6 bases). Looked up from germline, CDR1 is SEHNR and CDR2 is FQNEAQ (reference sequence). This CDR3 comprises 17 residues. V lost 5 bases and J 2 bases, leaving 20 bases between the germline ends. The CDR3: CASSKDRGQPTTDTQYF. CDR3 bases: TGTGCCAGCAGCAAAGATCGGGGACAACCTACCACAGATACGCAGTATTTT.

This clonotype was observed at least ten times. CDR3 in DNA: TGCGCCAGCAGCCAAGACCCCACGGGGAGGAGCTCCTACAATGAGCAGTTCTTC. Its translation is CASSQDPTGRSSYNEQFF. The genes are TRBV4-3 and TRBJ2-1; possible D gene TRBD2, 6 bases. Germline lookup yields CDR1 LGHNA and CDR2 YSLEER. Trimming pared 0 bases from V and 0 bases from J, leaving 15 bases between. The CDR3 sequence is 18 residues long.

This clonotype was counted at least ten times. The chain employs TRBV5-1 and TRBJ2-3, with TRBD2 as a possible D gene (6 bases). Germline V lookup: CDR1 SGHRS, CDR2 YFSETQ. This CDR3 has 15 residues. The V and J ends lost 0 bases and 1 base respectively, with 9 bases between them. This CDR3 is CASSLGPGGTDTQYF. The CDR3 region has the DNA TGCGCCAGCAGCTTGGGACCGGGGGGCACAGATACGCAGTATTTT.

This clonotype was detected ten times or more. CDR3 sequence (DNA): TGTGCCAGCAGTTTAGGGACTAAAGCCGGGGAGCTGTTTTTT. Translating it yields CASSLGTKAGELFF. The chain links TRBV27 to TRBJ2-2; 7 positions match TRBD2. CDR1 MNHEY and CDR2 SMNVEV come from the germline V gene (reference sequence). The CDR3 sequence is 14 residues long. V lost 2 bases to trimming and J lost 6 bases; unmatched junction nucleotides: 3.

The table lists this clonotype with many counts. The rearrangement uses TRBV4-3 and TRBJ2-1, with D tentatively TRBD2 (6 bases). Germline CDR1 and CDR2: LGHNA and YSLEER. CDR3 length: 16 residues. V shed 0 bases and J shed 5 bases, with 14 bases lying between them. This CDR3 reads CASSQDVRGTHNEQFF. For the CDR3, the DNA is TGCGCCAGCAGCCAAGATGTACGCGGGACCCACAATGAGCAGTTCTTC.

This clonotype was counted many times. The V gene is TRBV4-1, the J gene TRBJ2-7, with TRBD2 identical over 13 bases. This CDR3 is built from 15 residues. Germline V gene data show CDR1 as MGHRA and CDR2 as YSYEKL. V lost 4 bases to trimming and J lost 4 bases; unmatched junction nucleotides: 4. The CDR3 is CASSLGGLAGYEQYF. The CDR3 nucleotides read TGCGCCAGCAGCCTGGGGGGACTAGCGGGATACGAGCAGTACTTC.

The sample holds many counts of this clonotype. The rearrangement links TRBV28 to TRBJ2-5; possibly TRBD1 for D (7 bases). The germline V gene encodes CDR1 MDHEN and CDR2 SYDVKM. The V and J ends lost 2 bases and 9 bases respectively, with 19 bases between them. The CDR3 spans 15 residues. Here the CDR3 reads CASSLSGGTERAQYF. CDR3 DNA: TGTGCCAGCAGTTTAAGTGGCGGGACAGAGAGGGCCCAGTACTTC.

This clonotype was seen many times. The V gene is TRBV7-2, the J gene TRBJ1-5; D unresolved. The germline gives CDR1 SGHTA, CDR2 FQGNSA. V was shortened by 2 bases and J by 7 bases, with 9 bases between the two germline ends. The CDR3 consists of 13 residues. CDR3 sequence reads: CASSLYRNQPQHF. In nucleotides, the CDR3 is TGTGCCAGCAGCTTATACCGGAACCAGCCCCAGCATTTT.